This T cell receptor beta chain was sequenced in a study of blood T cell repertoires in COVID-19. Study-wide context: The analysed material was cDNA or gDNA that came from T cells, B-cell-depleted T cells, or PBMCs.

Those enrolled, adults aged about 18 to 89 years, came from some 23 US areas. Categorization into cohorts depended on clinical history that participants reported. The CDR3 is 14 amino acids. Trimming took 4 bases from V and 1 from J; bases not matched to a gene: 4. Germline V gene lookup returns CDR1 SGHTA and CDR2 FQGNSA. Method: immunoSEQ multiplex PCR; TCRdb's copy keeps in-frame clones and lacks some. The data show approximately 190,000 clones, 84% seen once. The sample taken for sequencing was PBMCs or T cells enriched from blood (not recorded which). The V and J genes are TRBV7-2 and TRBJ2-7; 7 bases agree with TRBD1. The clonotype originates from a woman in her 30s who had been exposed to COVID-19. CDR3 in amino acids: CASSSQGPSYEQYF. In nucleotides, the CDR3 is TGTGCCAGCAGCTCACAGGGGCCGTCCTACGAGCAGTACTTC. Full variable domain (outside the CDR3, taken from reference TRBV7-2 and TRBJ2-7): GAGVSQSPSNKVTEKGKDVELRCDPISGHTALYWYRQSLGQGLEFLIYFQGNSAPDKSGLPSDRFSAERTGGSVSTLTIQRTQQEDSAVYLCASSSQGPSYEQYFGPGTRLTVT.